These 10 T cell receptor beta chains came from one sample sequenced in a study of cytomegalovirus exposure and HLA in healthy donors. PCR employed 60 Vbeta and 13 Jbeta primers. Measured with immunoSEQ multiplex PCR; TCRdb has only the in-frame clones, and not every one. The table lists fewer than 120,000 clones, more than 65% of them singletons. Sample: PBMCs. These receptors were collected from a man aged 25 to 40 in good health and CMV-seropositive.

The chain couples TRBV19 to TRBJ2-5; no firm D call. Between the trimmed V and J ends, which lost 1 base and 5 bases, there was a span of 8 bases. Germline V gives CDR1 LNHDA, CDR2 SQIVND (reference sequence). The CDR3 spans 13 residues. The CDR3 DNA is TGTGCCAGTAGTATAGGTCTGAGGGAGACCCAGTACTTC. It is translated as CASSIGLRETQYF. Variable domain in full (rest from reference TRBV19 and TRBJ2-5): DGGITQSPKYLFRKEGQNVTLSCEQNLNHDAMYWYRQDPGQGLRLIYYSQIVNDFQKGDIAEGYSVSREKKESFPLTVTSAQKNPTAFYLCASSIGLRETQYFGPGTRLLVL.

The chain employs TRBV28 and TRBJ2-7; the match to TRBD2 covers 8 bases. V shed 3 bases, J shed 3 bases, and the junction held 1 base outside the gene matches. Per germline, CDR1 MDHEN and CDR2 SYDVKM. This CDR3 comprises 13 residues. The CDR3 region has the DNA TGTGCCAGCAGTTTTGCGGGAGGCTACGAGCAGTACTTC. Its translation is CASSFAGGYEQYF. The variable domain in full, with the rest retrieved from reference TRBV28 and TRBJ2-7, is DVKVTQSSRYLVKRTGEKVFLECVQDMDHENMFWYRQDPGLGLRLIYFSYDVKMKEKGDIPEGYSVSREKKERFSLILESASTNQTSMYLCASSFAGGYEQYFGPGTRLTVT.

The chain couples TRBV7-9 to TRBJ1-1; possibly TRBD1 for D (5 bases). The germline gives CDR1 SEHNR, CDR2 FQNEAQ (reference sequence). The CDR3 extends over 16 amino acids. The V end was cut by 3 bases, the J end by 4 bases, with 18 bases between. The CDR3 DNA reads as TGTGCCAGCAGCTTGAGTGGGGGGGAGTGGAGCACTGAAGCTTTCTTT. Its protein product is CASSLSGGEWSTEAFF. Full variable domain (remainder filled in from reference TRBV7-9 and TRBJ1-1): DTGVSQNPRHKITKRGQNVTFRCDPISEHNRLYWYRQTLGQGPEFLTYFQNEAQLEKSRLLSDRFSAERPKGSFSTLEIQRTEQGDSAMYLCASSLSGGEWSTEAFFGQGTRLTVV.

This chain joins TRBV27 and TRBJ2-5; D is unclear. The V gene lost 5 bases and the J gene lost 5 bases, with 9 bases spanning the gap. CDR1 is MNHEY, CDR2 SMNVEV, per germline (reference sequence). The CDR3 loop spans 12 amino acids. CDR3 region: CASSPFGETQYF. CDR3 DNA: TGTGCCAGCAGTCCCTTCGGGGAGACCCAGTACTTC.

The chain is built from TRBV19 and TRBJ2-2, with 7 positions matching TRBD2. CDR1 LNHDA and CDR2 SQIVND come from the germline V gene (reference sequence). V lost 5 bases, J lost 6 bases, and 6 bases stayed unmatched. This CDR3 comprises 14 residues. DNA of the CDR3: TGTGCCAGTAGTTGGGGGGGAAATTCCGGGGAGCTGTTTTTT. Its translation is CASSWGGNSGELFF. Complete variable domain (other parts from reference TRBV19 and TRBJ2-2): DGGITQSPKYLFRKEGQNVTLSCEQNLNHDAMYWYRQDPGQGLRLIYYSQIVNDFQKGDIAEGYSVSREKKESFPLTVTSAQKNPTAFYLCASSWGGNSGELFFGEGSRLTVL.

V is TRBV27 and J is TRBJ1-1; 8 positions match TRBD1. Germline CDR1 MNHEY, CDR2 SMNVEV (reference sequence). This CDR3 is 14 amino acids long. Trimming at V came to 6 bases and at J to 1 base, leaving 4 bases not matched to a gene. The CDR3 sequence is CASRTGTGNTEAFF. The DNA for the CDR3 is TGTGCCAGCAGGACCGGGACAGGGAACACTGAAGCTTTCTTT.

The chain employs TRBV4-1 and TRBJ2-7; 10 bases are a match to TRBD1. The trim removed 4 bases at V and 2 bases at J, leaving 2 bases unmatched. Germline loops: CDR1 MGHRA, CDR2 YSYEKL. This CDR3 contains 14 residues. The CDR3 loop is CASSRGQGTYEQYF. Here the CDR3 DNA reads TGCGCCAGCAGCCGGGGACAGGGGACCTACGAGCAGTACTTC.

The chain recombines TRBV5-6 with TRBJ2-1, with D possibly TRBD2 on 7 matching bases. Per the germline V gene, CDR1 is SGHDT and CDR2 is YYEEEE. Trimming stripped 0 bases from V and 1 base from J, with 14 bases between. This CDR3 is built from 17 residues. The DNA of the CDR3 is TGTGCCAGCAGCTTGGACGGGGGGCAGGGGTCCTACAATGAGCAGTTCTTC. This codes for CASSLDGGQGSYNEQFF.

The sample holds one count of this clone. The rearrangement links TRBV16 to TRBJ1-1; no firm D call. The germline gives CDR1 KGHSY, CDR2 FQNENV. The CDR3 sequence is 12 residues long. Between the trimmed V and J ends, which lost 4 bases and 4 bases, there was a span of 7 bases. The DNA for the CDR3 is TGTGCCAGCAGCCGACCGGGCACTGAAGCTTTCTTT. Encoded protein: CASSRPGTEAFF.

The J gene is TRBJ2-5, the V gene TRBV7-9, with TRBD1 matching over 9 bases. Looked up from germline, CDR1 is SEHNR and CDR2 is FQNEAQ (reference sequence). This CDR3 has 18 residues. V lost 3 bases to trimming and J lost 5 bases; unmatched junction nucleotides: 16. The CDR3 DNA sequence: TGTGCCAGCAGCTTGAAGGGTCGAGAGACAGGGGGTCGGGAGACCCAGTACTTC. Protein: CASSLKGRETGGRETQYF.